One sample yielded the 27 T cell receptor beta chains listed below, sequenced in a study of cytomegalovirus exposure and HLA in healthy donors. Primers for the PCR totalled 60 Vbeta and 13 Jbeta. The table came from immunoSEQ multiplex PCR; TCRdb's copy has only in-frame clones and leaves some out. The sample consists of approximately 89,000 clones, roughly 85% of them appearing once. The sample consisted of PBMCs. The receptor source for this set is a man in his forties in good health and CMV-seropositive.

The chain has TRBV5-1 and TRBJ2-1; D is perhaps TRBD2 (5 bases). Trimming removed 4 bases at V and 12 bases at J, with 14 bases between. Per germline, CDR1 SGHRS and CDR2 YFSETQ. CDR3 size: 12 residues. This CDR3 is CASSVSGPGQFF. CDR3 nucleotides: TGCGCCAGCAGCGTCAGCGGCCCTGGGCAGTTCTTC.

The chain joins TRBV5-1 to TRBJ1-4; 8 bases line up with TRBD1. The CDR3 covers 15 residues. The germline CDR1 and CDR2 sequences are SGHRS and YFSETQ. V trimming: 3 bases; J trimming: 1 base; junction bases outside the gene matches: 2. CDR3 in amino acids: CASSWTGKTNEKLFF. The CDR3 bases are TGCGCCAGCAGCTGGACAGGGAAAACTAATGAAAAACTGTTTTTT.

The V and J genes are TRBV20-1 and TRBJ1-2; TRBD1 matches at 8 bases. CDR3 length equals 11 residues. With V trimmed by 6 bases and J by 7 bases, 4 bases remained unmatched. Germline CDR1 reads DFQATT; CDR2 reads SNEGSKA (reference sequence). The CDR3 loop is CSAEGQAGYTF. The CDR3 nucleotides are TGCAGTGCCGAGGGACAGGCTGGCTACACCTTC.

The chain links TRBV30 to TRBJ2-3; tentatively, D is TRBD2 (6 bases). Germline V gene lookup returns CDR1 GTSNPN and CDR2 SVGIG (reference sequence). Between the trimmed V and J ends, which lost 2 bases and 3 bases, there was a span of 15 bases. There are 15 residues in the CDR3. In DNA, the CDR3 is TGTGCCTGGAGTACCCGAGGTCGGGGGACAGATACGCAGTATTTT. Encoded protein: CAWSTRGRGTDTQYF.

The V and J genes are TRBV6-5 and TRBJ1-2; 7 nucleotides align to TRBD1. V lost 7 bases, J lost 7 bases, and 9 bases stayed unmatched. The CDR3 runs to 13 residues. Germline V gene data show CDR1 as MNHEY and CDR2 as SVGAGI. DNA for the CDR3: TGTGCCAGCACCCCAGGGGGTGTCAGTGGCTACACCTTC. Translated, it gives CASTPGGVSGYTF.

This chain links TRBV27 with TRBJ1-1; 10 bases line up with TRBD1. J gave up 4 bases and V 5 bases, and 7 bases lay outside the gene matches. The CDR3 runs to 15 residues. Per germline, CDR1 MNHEY and CDR2 SMNVEV (reference sequence). The CDR3 DNA reads as TGTGCCAGCAGTGCGGGACAGGGGTTCAGCACTGAAGCTTTCTTT. Its protein product is CASSAGQGFSTEAFF.

The chain joins TRBV7-2 to TRBJ2-7, with TRBD1 identical over 9 bases. V lost 4 bases to trimming and J lost 7 bases; unmatched junction nucleotides: 14. CDR3 size: 16 residues. The germline V gene has CDR1 SGHTA and CDR2 FQGNSA. CDR3 sequence: CASSSPRDRVVREQYF. The CDR3 DNA reads TGTGCCAGCAGCTCTCCCCGGGACAGGGTCGTGAGAGAGCAGTACTTC.

This chain links TRBV5-1 with TRBJ2-1; TRBD2 is a possible D gene (6 bases). Per the germline V gene, CDR1 is SGHRS and CDR2 is YFSETQ. Trimming left V 4 bases short and J 1 base short, with 9 bases between. The CDR3 is 14 residues long. CDR3 DNA sequence: TGCGCCAGCAGCCCCGGGGGTTCCTACAATGAGCAGTTCTTC. Translated: CASSPGGSYNEQFF.

The rearrangement joins TRBV15 to TRBJ2-1; 7 nucleotides match TRBD2. With V trimmed by 0 bases and J by 8 bases, 10 bases remained unmatched. This CDR3 has 16 residues. Germline values: CDR1 LNHNV, CDR2 YYDKDF (reference sequence). The chain's CDR3 is CATSRDGRALTDEQFF. DNA of the CDR3: TGTGCCACCAGCAGAGATGGGAGGGCACTCACGGATGAGCAGTTCTTC. The complete variable domain, with remaining parts taken from reference TRBV15 and TRBJ2-1, reads DAMVIQNPRYQVTQFGKPVTLSCSQTLNHNVMYWYQQKSSQAPKLLFHYYDKDFNNEADTPDNFQSRRPNTSFCFLDIRSPGLGDTAMYLCATSRDGRALTDEQFFGPGTRLTVL.

The chain combines TRBV2 with TRBJ2-5, with 7 bases matching TRBD2. The CDR3 covers 13 residues. From germline, CDR1 is SNHLY and CDR2 FYNNEI. Unmatched junction bases numbered 9, after V lost 9 bases and J lost 5 bases. The chain's CDR3 is CARGGVRGETQYF. Here the CDR3 DNA reads TGTGCCAGGGGGGGGGTGAGGGGCGAGACCCAGTACTTC.

The genes are TRBV6-1 and TRBJ2-5; 10 bases are shared with TRBD1. Near its end, the DNA agrees better with TRBJ2-7, so the J call may be wrong. This CDR3 contains 13 residues. CDR1 and CDR2 from the germline V gene are MNHNS and SASEGT. In DNA, the CDR3 is TGTGCCAGCACTGACAGGGGGCCCTACGAGCAGTACTTC. This sequence encodes CASTDRGPYEQYF.

This clone was counted between two and nine times. V and J are TRBV27 and TRBJ2-6; 7 bases line up with TRBD1. The trim removed 6 bases at V and 4 bases at J, leaving 12 bases unmatched. There are 17 residues in the CDR3. Germline CDR1 MNHEY, CDR2 SMNVEV (reference sequence). The CDR3 nucleotides are TGTGCCAGCAGCTCCCCGAGGGGACAGTACGGGGCCAACGTCCTGACTTTC. This sequence encodes CASSSPRGQYGANVLTF.

The chain employs TRBV5-1 and TRBJ2-2; 16 bases line up with TRBD2. The length of the CDR3 is 19 residues. The ends lost 4 bases at V and 7 bases at J; junction bases unmatched: 13. Germline loops: CDR1 SGHRS, CDR2 YFSETQ. CDR3 sequence (DNA): TGCGCCAGCAGCCCGATCGGGACTAGCGGGGGGGCCTTTCTCGGGGAGCTGTTTTTT. Its translation: CASSPIGTSGGAFLGELFF.

The rearrangement uses TRBV7-3 and TRBJ1-6; maybe TRBD1 (6 bases). Germline V gene lookup returns CDR1 SGHTA and CDR2 FQGTGA. There are 15 residues in the CDR3. V was pared by 5 bases and J by 5 bases, with 13 bases between. In DNA form, the CDR3 reads TGTGCCAGCAGCCCGACGGGGACAAATAATTCACCCCTCCACTTT. It yields the protein CASSPTGTNNSPLHF.

V usage is TRBV9 and J usage is TRBJ1-2; 7 bases line up with TRBD1. The CDR3 covers 15 residues. V was clipped by 3 bases and J by 0 bases; unmatched bases: 5. Germline assignment: CDR1 SGDLS and CDR2 YYNGEE. The CDR3 region is CASSAGTEANYGYTF. CDR3 nucleotides: TGTGCCAGCAGCGCGGGGACAGAGGCTAACTATGGCTACACCTTC.

This clone was found once. The CDR3 region is CASSFSSARTGELFF. CDR3 bases: TGTGCCAGCAGCTTTTCTAGCGCCCGAACCGGGGAGCTGTTTTTT. The V call is TRBV7-2, the J call TRBJ2-2; possible D gene TRBD2, 6 bases. The CDR3 covers 15 residues. Trimming removed 3 bases at V and 5 bases at J, with 13 bases between. CDR1 is SGHTA, CDR2 FQGNSA, per germline.

The rearrangement joins TRBV4-1 to TRBJ2-5, with 13 bases aligning to TRBD2. The J call could be wrong; TRBJ2-7 is a better fit for the DNA end. Germline V CDR1 and CDR2: MGHRA, YSYEKL. The CDR3 has 16 residues. The CDR3 protein is CASSPASLAGGYEQYF. DNA of the CDR3: TGCGCCAGCAGCCCGGCGTCACTAGCGGGAGGGTACGAGCAGTACTTC.

The rearrangement links TRBV7-9 to TRBJ2-1; D not certain. Germline V CDR1 and CDR2: SEHNR, FQNEAQ (reference sequence). This CDR3 region has 15 residues. The V end was cut by 5 bases, the J end by 9 bases, with 20 bases between. The CDR3 reads CASSKTRSSPGEQFF. In nucleotides, the CDR3 is TGTGCCAGCAGCAAGACACGATCGAGCCCCGGTGAGCAGTTCTTC.

The chain joins TRBV14 to TRBJ1-1, with 7 bases fitting TRBD1. The germline V gene has CDR1 SGHDN and CDR2 FVKESK. With 6 bases clipped from V and 11 bases from J, the junction kept 6 bases outside the gene matches. This CDR3 contains 11 residues. The CDR3: CASSHRGGAFF. The CDR3 DNA is TGTGCCAGCAGTCACAGGGGTGGGGCTTTCTTT.

V gene TRBV6-1 combines with J gene TRBJ1-5; D unclear. Looked up from germline, CDR1 is MNHNS and CDR2 is SASEGT. The CDR3 has 14 amino acids. The V and J ends lost 1 base and 3 bases respectively, with 7 bases between them. CDR3: CASSEVQTNQPQHF. The CDR3 nucleotides are TGTGCCAGCAGTGAAGTACAGACCAATCAGCCCCAGCATTTT.

The rearrangement joins TRBV7-2 to TRBJ2-2; 7 bases match TRBD2. The CDR3 covers 15 residues. The trim removed 5 bases at V and 6 bases at J, leaving 9 bases unmatched. Germline V gene sequence: CDR1 SGHTA, CDR2 FQGNSA. The CDR3 loop reads CASSPTPLAAGELFF. The DNA of the CDR3 is TGTGCCAGCAGCCCGACCCCTCTAGCGGCCGGGGAGCTGTTTTTT.

The genes are TRBV11-3 and TRBJ1-1; TRBD1 agrees at 9 bases. This CDR3 is built from 17 residues. Germline V gene lookup returns CDR1 SGHNT and CDR2 YENEEA. The V and J ends lost 5 bases and 0 bases, in that order; junction bases with no gene match: 10. The CDR3 coding sequence is TGTGCCAGCAGCGGGGACAGGGAGGGACTTATGAACACTGAAGCTTTCTTT. Translating gives CASSGDREGLMNTEAFF. Based on the CDR3 plus reference TRBV11-3 and TRBJ1-1, the full variable domain is EAGVVQSPRYKIIEKKQPVAFWCNPISGHNTLYWYLQNLGQGPELLIRYENEEAVDDSQLPKDRFSAERLKGVDSTLKIQPAELGDSAVYLCASSGDREGLMNTEAFFGQGTRLTVV.

The rearrangement joins TRBV7-9 to TRBJ2-1; 10 positions match TRBD2. Germline CDR1 reads SEHNR; CDR2 reads FQNEAQ (reference sequence). Trimming took 5 bases from V and 10 from J; bases not matched to a gene: 11. The CDR3 is 15 amino acids. The CDR3 is CASSESGRAGREQFF. The CDR3 nucleotides read TGTGCCAGCAGCGAAAGCGGGAGGGCCGGGCGGGAGCAGTTCTTC.

V and J are TRBV27 and TRBJ1-1, with 11 bases aligning to TRBD1. Germline CDR1 and CDR2: MNHEY and SMNVEV (reference sequence). V dropped 6 bases and J dropped 4; count of bases not matched to a gene: 10. CDR3 length: 16 amino acids. The CDR3 nucleotides read TGTGCCAGCAGAGCTAGGACAGGGGGCTTTAGCACTGAAGCTTTCTTT. Translated, it gives CASRARTGGFSTEAFF.

This clone was seen a few times. This chain joins TRBV19 and TRBJ2-1; 10 bases line up with TRBD2. The germline V gene has CDR1 LNHDA and CDR2 SQIVND (reference sequence). With V trimmed by 4 bases and J by 4 bases, 4 bases remained unmatched. CDR3 size: 15 residues. The CDR3 here is CASSSGLAAYNEQFF. The CDR3 DNA is TGTGCCAGTAGTAGCGGACTAGCGGCTTACAATGAGCAGTTCTTC.

The rearrangement uses TRBV28 and TRBJ1-4; possible D gene TRBD1, 6 bases. The V end lost 6 bases, the J end lost 16 bases, and 15 bases lay between the germline ends. The CDR3 spans 11 residues. Germline V lookup: CDR1 MDHEN, CDR2 SYDVKM. CDR3 protein: CASRSKGDQFF. Here the CDR3 DNA reads TGTGCCAGCAGGTCCAAGGGGGATCAGTTTTTT.

V gene TRBV14 combines with J gene TRBJ1-1; possibly TRBD1 for D (6 bases). V was clipped by 3 bases and J by 4 bases, with 15 bases between them. The length of the CDR3 is 15 residues. The germline gives CDR1 SGHDN, CDR2 FVKESK. DNA for the CDR3: TGTGCCAGCAGCCAGCGCCAGGGGCTGGGCACTGAAGCTTTCTTT. Its translation is CASSQRQGLGTEAFF.